These 12 T cell receptor beta chains were sequenced from one sample in a study of blood T cells in healthy people across ages. A second PCR of roughly 7 to 11 cycles used a sample-barcoded 5' primer and a J-beta primer mix. TCRdb re-called the 5' RACE reads with MiXCR, one entry per CDR3 protein. The table lists about 1 million distinct CDR3 sequences, around 45% of them singletons, with about 19% in the top ten. The sequenced sample consisted of blood. Source of these receptors: a woman aged 55-69 years in good health.

The chain carries TRBV4-1 and TRBJ1-1, with D unresolved. The CDR3 loop spans 15 amino acids. Deletions cut 2 bases from V and 6 bases from J, with 16 bases between. CDR1 and CDR2 from the germline V gene are MGHRA and YSYEKL. The CDR3 sequence: CASSQQPVGGPEAFF. CDR3 bases: TGCGCCAGCAGCCAACAACCTGTAGGAGGCCCTGAAGCTTTCTTT.

This chain joins TRBV27 and TRBJ2-1; D remains ambiguous. In germline, CDR1 is MNHEY, CDR2 SMNVEV (reference sequence). Trimming took 5 bases from V and 9 from J, leaving 14 bases between them. The CDR3 is made up of 13 amino acids. CDR3: CASSPYETGEQFF. CDR3 nucleotide sequence: TGTGCCAGCAGTCCCTACGAGACGGGTGAGCAGTTCTTC.

The table lists this clonotype with a few counts. The V call is TRBV25-1, the J call TRBJ2-7, with 8 bases identical to TRBD1. In germline, CDR1 is MGHDK, CDR2 SYGVNS. V was clipped by 3 bases and J by 3 bases; unmatched bases: 4. This CDR3 region has 14 residues. The CDR3 region is CASSDWGQVYEQYF. Written as DNA, the CDR3 is TGTGCCAGCAGTGATTGGGGACAGGTCTACGAGCAGTACTTC.

The gene calls are TRBV27 and TRBJ2-7; TRBD1 matches at 11 bases. The germline V gene has CDR1 MNHEY and CDR2 SMNVEV (reference sequence). This CDR3 has 14 amino acids. The J segment lost 3 bases and the V segment lost 6 bases, leaving 4 bases of the junction unmatched. This CDR3 is CASRGTGGVYEQYF. The DNA for the CDR3 is TGTGCCAGCAGGGGGACAGGGGGTGTCTACGAGCAGTACTTC.

V and J are TRBV2 and TRBJ2-3, with 7 bases aligning to TRBD2. Germline assignment: CDR1 SNHLY and CDR2 FYNNEI. J gave up 5 bases and V 3 bases, and 14 bases lay outside the gene matches. The CDR3 length is 17 residues. The CDR3 loop is CASSDFTGGLRGDTQYF. CDR3 coding DNA: TGTGCCAGCAGTGATTTTACGGGAGGTTTAAGGGGAGATACGCAGTATTTT.

The chain is built from TRBV20-1 and TRBJ2-1, with 7 bases that match TRBD2. From germline, CDR1 is DFQATT and CDR2 SNEGSKA (reference sequence). With V trimmed by 5 bases and J by 10 bases, 14 bases remained unmatched. The CDR3 runs 14 residues. The DNA of the CDR3 is TGCAGTGCTTTCCGGGAGGCCCACTCCTACGAGCAGTTCTTC. As protein: CSAFREAHSYEQFF.

The rearrangement uses TRBV7-2 and TRBJ2-1; D might be TRBD1 or TRBD2, each matching 6 bases. The CDR3 is 15 residues long. V lost 3 bases, J lost 4 bases, and 13 bases lay in between. Per germline, CDR1 SGHTA and CDR2 FQGNSA. The CDR3 region has the DNA TGTGCCAGCAGCTTCCCGGGGGCGGGGTACAATGAGCAGTTCTTC. Translated: CASSFPGAGYNEQFF.

The chain recombines TRBV27 with TRBJ2-1; 11 bases map to TRBD2. V was clipped by 3 bases and J by 8 bases; unmatched bases: 6. From germline, CDR1 is MNHEY and CDR2 SMNVEV (reference sequence). CDR3 length equals 15 residues. The CDR3 DNA is TGTGCCAGCAGTTTCAGGACTAGCGGGTTGGATGAGCAGTTCTTC. Its protein product is CASSFRTSGLDEQFF.

The chain couples TRBV3-1 to TRBJ2-7; D might be TRBD1 or TRBD2, each matching 5 bases. Germline V gives CDR1 LGHDT, CDR2 YNNKEL (reference sequence). This CDR3 is 14 amino acids long. The V end was cut by 0 bases, the J end by 9 bases, with 15 bases between. DNA of the CDR3: TGTGCCAGCAGCCAAGATCCGGGCTTTGGGGGGCAGTACTTC. Translating it yields CASSQDPGFGGQYF.

A few counts support this clonotype. The chain recombines TRBV29-1 with TRBJ2-1; D possibly matches TRBD1 or TRBD2 (7 bases each). This CDR3 is built from 16 residues. Trimming left V 4 bases short and J 3 bases short, with 19 bases between. The germline gives CDR1 SQVTM, CDR2 ANQGSEA. The CDR3 DNA sequence: TGCAGCGTTGCAGGGGGGGGGGCGAGGGTCTACAATGAGCAGTTCTTC. This encodes CSVAGGGARVYNEQFF.

V gene TRBV15 combines with J gene TRBJ2-6; D call uncertain. The CDR3 is made up of 17 amino acids. Germline V CDR1 and CDR2: LNHNV, YYDKDF (reference sequence). V was clipped by 1 base and J by 5 bases, with 15 bases between them. For the CDR3, the DNA is TGTGCCACCAGCAGAGTTTCGTGGTGGTTCTGGGCCAACGTCCTGACTTTC. Protein sequence: CATSRVSWWFWANVLTF.

The sample holds a few counts of this clonotype. The chain links TRBV7-9 to TRBJ1-1, with 7 bases identical to TRBD1. CDR3 length: 14 residues. Germline values: CDR1 SEHNR, CDR2 FQNEAQ (reference sequence). Trimming removed 3 bases from V and 0 bases from J; junction bases left unmatched: 1. The CDR3 DNA follows: TGTGCCAGCAGCTTGACAGGGATGAACACTGAAGCTTTCTTT. Protein sequence: CASSLTGMNTEAFF.